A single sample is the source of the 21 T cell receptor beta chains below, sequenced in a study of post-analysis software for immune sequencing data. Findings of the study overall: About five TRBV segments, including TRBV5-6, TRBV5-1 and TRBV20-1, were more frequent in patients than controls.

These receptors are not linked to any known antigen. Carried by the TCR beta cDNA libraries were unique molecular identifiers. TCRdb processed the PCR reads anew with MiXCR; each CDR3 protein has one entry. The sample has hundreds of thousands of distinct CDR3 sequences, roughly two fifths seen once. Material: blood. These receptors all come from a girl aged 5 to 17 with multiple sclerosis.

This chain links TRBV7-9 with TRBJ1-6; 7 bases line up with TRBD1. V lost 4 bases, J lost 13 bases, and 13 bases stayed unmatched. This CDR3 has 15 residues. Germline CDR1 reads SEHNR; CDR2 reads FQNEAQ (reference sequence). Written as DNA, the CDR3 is TGTGCCAGCAGCTCAGGGGGACGGGACATCTGGCCCCTCCACTTT. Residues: CASSSGGRDIWPLHF. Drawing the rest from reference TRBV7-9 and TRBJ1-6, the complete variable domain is DTGVSQNPRHKITKRGQNVTFRCDPISEHNRLYWYRQTLGQGPEFLTYFQNEAQLEKSRLLSDRFSAERPKGSFSTLEIQRTEQGDSAMYLCASSSGGRDIWPLHFGNGTRLTVT.

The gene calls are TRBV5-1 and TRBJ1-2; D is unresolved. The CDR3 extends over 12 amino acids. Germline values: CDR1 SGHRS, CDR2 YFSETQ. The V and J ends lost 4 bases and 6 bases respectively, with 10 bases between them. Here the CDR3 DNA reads TGCGCCAGCAGCCCAAGGTCGGATGGCTACACCTTC. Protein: CASSPRSDGYTF.

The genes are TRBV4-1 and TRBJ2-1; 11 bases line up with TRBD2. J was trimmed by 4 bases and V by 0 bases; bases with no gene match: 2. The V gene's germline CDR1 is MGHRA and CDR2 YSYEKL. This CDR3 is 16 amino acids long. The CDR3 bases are TGCGCCAGCAGCCAAGATCGACTAGCGGGGTACAATGAGCAGTTCTTC. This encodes CASSQDRLAGYNEQFF.

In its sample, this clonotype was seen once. The chain's CDR3 is CASRGTSGRVWSDTQYF. CDR3 bases: TGTGCCAGCAGGGGGACTAGCGGGAGGGTTTGGTCAGATACGCAGTATTTT. J is TRBJ2-3 and V is TRBV12-3 or TRBV12-4; TRBD2 matches at 16 bases. The CDR3 extends over 17 amino acids. J lost 4 bases, V lost 6 bases, and 7 bases had no gene match.

This CDR3 is CASSAPPSGSLNEQFF. CDR3 DNA sequence: TGTGCCAGCAGCGCCCCTCCTAGCGGGAGTTTGAATGAGCAGTTCTTC. V usage is TRBV9 and J usage is TRBJ2-1; 10 bases map to TRBD2. V shed 3 bases and J 7 bases; nucleotides not matched to a gene: 10. The CDR3 totals 16 residues. Per germline, CDR1 SGDLS and CDR2 YYNGEE.

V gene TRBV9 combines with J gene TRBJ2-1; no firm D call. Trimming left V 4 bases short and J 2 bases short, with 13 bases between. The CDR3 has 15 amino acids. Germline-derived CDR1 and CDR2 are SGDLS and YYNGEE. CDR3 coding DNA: TGTGCCAGCAGCCCACGATCGACGGCCTACAATGAGCAGTTCTTC. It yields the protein CASSPRSTAYNEQFF.

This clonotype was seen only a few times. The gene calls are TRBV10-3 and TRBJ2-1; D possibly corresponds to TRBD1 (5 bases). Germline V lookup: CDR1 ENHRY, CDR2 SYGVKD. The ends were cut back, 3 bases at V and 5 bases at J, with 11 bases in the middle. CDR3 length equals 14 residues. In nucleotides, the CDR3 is TGTGCCATCAGTGACTCACAGACAGACAATGAGCAGTTCTTC. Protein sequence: CAISDSQTDNEQFF.

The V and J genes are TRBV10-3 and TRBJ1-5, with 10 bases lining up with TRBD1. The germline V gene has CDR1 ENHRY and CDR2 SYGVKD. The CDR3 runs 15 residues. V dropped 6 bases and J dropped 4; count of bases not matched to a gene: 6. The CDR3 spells CAISQPGQGNQPQHF. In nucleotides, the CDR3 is TGTGCCATCAGCCAACCGGGACAGGGGAATCAGCCCCAGCATTTT.

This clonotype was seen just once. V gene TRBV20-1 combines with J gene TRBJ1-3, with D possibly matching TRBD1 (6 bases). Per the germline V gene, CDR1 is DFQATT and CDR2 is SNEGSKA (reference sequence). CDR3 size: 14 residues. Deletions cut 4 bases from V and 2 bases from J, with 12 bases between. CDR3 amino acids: CSANENRAGNTIYF. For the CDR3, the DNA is TGCAGTGCTAACGAGAACAGGGCTGGAAACACCATATATTTT.

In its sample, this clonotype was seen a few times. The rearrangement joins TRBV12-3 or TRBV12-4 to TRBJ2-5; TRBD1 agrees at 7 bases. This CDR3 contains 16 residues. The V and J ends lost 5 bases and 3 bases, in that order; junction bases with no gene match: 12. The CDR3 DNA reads TGTGCCAGCAGTCCCGGAGACAGGGTCCGAGAAGAGACCCAGTACTTC. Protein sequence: CASSPGDRVREETQYF.

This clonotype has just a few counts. The CDR3 reads CASSQVSLPSNEQYF. CDR3 bases: TGTGCCAGCAGCCAAGTTTCCCTCCCTAGCAACGAGCAGTACTTC. This rearrangement joins TRBV4-2 to TRBJ2-7; tentative D call: TRBD2 (5 bases). Germline lookup yields CDR1 LGHNA and CDR2 YNFKEQ. The CDR3 is 15 residues long. Deletions cut 1 base from V and 5 bases from J, with 15 bases between.

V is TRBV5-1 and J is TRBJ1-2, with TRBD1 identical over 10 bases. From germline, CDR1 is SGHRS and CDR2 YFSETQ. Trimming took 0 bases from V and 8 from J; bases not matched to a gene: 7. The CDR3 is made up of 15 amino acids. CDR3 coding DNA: TGCGCCAGCAGCTTGGCCGACAGGGGGCTTAAAGGCTACACCTTC. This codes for CASSLADRGLKGYTF. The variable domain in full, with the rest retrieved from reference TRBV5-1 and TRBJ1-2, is KAGVTQTPRYLIKTRGQQVTLSCSPISGHRSVSWYQQTPGQGLQFLFEYFSETQRNKGNFPGRFSGRQFSNSRSEMNVSTLELGDSALYLCASSLADRGLKGYTFGSGTRLTVV.

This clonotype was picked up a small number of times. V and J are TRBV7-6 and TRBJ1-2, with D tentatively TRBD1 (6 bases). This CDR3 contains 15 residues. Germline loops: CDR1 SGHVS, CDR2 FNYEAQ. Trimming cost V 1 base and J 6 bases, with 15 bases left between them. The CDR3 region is CASSLDQGQRNGYTF. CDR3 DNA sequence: TGTGCCAGCAGCTTAGATCAGGGGCAGAGGAATGGCTACACCTTC.

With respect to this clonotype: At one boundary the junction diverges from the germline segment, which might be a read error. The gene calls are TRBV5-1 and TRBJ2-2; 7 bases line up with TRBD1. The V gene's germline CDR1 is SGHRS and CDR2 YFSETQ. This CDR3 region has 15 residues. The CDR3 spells CANSAETGYTGELFF. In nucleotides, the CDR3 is TGCGCCAACAGCGCAGAGACAGGGTACACCGGGGAGCTGTTTTTT.

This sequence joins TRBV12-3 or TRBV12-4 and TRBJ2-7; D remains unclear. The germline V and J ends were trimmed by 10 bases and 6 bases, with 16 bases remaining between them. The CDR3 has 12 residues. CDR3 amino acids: CATTVSGREQYF. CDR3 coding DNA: TGTGCCACCACAGTTTCAGGCCGCGAGCAGTACTTC.

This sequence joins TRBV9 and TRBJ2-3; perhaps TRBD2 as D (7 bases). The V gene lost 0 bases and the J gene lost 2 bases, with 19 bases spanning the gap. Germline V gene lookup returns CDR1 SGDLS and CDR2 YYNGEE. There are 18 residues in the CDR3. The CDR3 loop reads CASSVGPGGPRDTDTQYF. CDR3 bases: TGTGCCAGCAGCGTAGGCCCGGGGGGCCCCAGAGACACAGATACGCAGTATTTT.

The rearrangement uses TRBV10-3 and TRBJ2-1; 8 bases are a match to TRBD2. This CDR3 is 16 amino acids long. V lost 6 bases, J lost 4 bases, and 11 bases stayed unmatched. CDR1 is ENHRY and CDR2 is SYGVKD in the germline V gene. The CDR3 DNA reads TGTGCCATCAGGGGGAACCGGGAGGGCCAGTACAATGAGCAGTTCTTC. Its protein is CAIRGNREGQYNEQFF.

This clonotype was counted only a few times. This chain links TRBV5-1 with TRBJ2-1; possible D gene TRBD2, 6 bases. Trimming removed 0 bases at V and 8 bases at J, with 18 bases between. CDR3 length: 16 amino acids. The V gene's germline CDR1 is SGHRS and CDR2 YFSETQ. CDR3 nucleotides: TGCGCCAGCAGCTTGGGGGGTGAGGCGGGAATCGATGAGCAGTTCTTC. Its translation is CASSLGGEAGIDEQFF.

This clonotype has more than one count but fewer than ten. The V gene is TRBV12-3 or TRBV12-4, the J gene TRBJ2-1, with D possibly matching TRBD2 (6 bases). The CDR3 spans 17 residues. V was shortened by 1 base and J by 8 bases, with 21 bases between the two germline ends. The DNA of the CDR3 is TGTGCCAGCAGTTTAGTGCTTTATCCCCTAAGGGAGGATGAGCAGTTCTTC. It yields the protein CASSLVLYPLREDEQFF.

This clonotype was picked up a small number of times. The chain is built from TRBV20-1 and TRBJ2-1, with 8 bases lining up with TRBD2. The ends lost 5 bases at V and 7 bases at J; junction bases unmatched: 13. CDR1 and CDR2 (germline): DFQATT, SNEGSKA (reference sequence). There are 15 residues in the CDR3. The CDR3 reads CSALRGGTRSNEQFF. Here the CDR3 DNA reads TGCAGTGCTCTTCGCGGCGGGACTAGGTCAAATGAGCAGTTCTTC.

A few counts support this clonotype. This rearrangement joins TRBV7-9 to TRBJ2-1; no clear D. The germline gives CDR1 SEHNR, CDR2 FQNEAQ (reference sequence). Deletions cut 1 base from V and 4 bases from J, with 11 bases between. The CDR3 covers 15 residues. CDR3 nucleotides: TGTGCCAGCAGCTTAGGCGACACCTTTTACAATGAGCAGTTCTTC. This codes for CASSLGDTFYNEQFF.